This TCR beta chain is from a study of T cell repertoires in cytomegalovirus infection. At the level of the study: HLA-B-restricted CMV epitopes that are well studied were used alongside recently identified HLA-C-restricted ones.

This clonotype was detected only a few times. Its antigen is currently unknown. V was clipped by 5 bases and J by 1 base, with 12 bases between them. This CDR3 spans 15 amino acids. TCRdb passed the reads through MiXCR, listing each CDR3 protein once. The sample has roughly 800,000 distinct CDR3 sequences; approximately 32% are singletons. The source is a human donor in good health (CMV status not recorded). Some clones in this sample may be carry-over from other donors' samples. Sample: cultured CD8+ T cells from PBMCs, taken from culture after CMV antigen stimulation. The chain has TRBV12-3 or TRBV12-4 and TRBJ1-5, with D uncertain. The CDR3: CASSVWGWSNQPQHF. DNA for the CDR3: TGTGCCAGCAGTGTCTGGGGTTGGAGCAATCAGCCCCAGCATTTT.